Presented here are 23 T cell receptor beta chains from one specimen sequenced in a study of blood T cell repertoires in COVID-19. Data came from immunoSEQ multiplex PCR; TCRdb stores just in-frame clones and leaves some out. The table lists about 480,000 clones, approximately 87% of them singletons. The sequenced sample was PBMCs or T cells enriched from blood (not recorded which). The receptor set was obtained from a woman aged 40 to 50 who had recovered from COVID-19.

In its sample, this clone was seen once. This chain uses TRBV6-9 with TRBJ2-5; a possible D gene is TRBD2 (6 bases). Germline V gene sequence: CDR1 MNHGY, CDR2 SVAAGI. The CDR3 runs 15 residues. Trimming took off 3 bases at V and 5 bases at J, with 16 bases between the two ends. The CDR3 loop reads CASSYGGSTGETQYF. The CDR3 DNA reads TGTGCCAGCAGTTACGGGGGTTCTACTGGGGAGACCCAGTACTTC.

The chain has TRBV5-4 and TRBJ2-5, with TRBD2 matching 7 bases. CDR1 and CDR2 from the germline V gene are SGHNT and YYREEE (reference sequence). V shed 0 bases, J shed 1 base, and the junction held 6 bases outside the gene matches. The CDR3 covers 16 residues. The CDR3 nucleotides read TGTGCCAGCAGCTTGGCAACTAGCGCCTTCCAAGAGACCCAGTACTTC. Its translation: CASSLATSAFQETQYF.

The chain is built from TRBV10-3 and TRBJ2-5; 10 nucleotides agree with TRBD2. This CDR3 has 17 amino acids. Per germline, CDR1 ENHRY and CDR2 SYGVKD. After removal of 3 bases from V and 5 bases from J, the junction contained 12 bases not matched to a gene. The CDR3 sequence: CAISEVLAGDVRETQYF. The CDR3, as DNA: TGTGCCATCAGTGAAGTGCTAGCGGGAGATGTACGGGAGACCCAGTACTTC.

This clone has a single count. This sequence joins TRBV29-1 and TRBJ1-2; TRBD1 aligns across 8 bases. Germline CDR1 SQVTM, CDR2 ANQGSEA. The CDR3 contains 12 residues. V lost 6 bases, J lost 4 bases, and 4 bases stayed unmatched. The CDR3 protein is CSVRQGTYGYTF. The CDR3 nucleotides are TGCAGCGTCCGACAGGGGACCTATGGCTACACCTTC.

The CDR3 protein is CASRAGTGAHNEQFF. The CDR3 bases are TGTGCCAGCAGAGCCGGGACAGGGGCCCACAATGAGCAGTTCTTC. This chain connects TRBV6-5 to TRBJ2-1; 10 nucleotides match TRBD1. The CDR3 is 15 amino acids. The germline CDR1 and CDR2 sequences are MNHEY and SVGAGI. V dropped 6 bases and J dropped 5; count of bases not matched to a gene: 7.

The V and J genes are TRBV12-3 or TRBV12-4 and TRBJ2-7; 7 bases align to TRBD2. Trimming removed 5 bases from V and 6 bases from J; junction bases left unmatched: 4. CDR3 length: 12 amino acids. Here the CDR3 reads CASSPPGGEQYF. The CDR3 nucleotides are TGTGCCAGCAGTCCTCCGGGGGGCGAGCAGTACTTC.

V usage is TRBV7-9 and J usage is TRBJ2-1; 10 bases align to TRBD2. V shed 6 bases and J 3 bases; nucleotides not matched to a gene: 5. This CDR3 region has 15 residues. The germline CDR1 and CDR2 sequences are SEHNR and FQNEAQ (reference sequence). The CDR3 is CASRQGTSVYNEQFF. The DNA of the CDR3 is TGTGCCAGCAGACAGGGGACTAGCGTCTACAATGAGCAGTTCTTC.

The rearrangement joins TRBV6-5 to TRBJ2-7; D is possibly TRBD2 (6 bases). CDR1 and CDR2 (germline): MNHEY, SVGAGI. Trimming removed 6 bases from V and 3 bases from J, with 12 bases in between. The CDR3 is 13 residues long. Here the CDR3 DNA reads TGTGCCAGCAGACCTGCAGCGGGCTACGAGCAGTACTTC. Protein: CASRPAAGYEQYF.

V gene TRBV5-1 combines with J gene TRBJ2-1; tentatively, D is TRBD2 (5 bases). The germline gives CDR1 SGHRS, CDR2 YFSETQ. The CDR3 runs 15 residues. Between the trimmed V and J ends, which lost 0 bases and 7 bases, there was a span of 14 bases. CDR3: CASSLALAVSNEQFF. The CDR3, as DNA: TGCGCCAGCAGCTTGGCCCTAGCAGTATCGAATGAGCAGTTCTTC.

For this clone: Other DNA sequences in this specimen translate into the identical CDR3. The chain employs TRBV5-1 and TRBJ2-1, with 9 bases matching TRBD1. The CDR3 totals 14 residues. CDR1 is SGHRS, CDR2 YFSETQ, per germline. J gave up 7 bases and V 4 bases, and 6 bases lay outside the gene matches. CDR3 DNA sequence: TGCGCCAGCAGCGTGGGACAGGGAAGTAATGAGCAGTTCTTC. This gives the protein CASSVGQGSNEQFF.

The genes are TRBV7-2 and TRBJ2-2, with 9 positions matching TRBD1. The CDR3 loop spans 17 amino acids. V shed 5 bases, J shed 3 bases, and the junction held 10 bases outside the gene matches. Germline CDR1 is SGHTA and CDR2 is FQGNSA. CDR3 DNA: TGTGCCAGCAGCAGTAATACAGGGGGCTCGGACACCGGGGAGCTGTTTTTT. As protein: CASSSNTGGSDTGELFF.

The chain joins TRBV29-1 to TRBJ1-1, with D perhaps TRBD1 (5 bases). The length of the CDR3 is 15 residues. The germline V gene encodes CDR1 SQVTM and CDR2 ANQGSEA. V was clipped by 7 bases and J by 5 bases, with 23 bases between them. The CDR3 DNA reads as TGCAGCGGAACGAGTGGGGGGGACGAACGGACTGAAGCTTTCTTT. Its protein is CSGTSGGDERTEAFF.

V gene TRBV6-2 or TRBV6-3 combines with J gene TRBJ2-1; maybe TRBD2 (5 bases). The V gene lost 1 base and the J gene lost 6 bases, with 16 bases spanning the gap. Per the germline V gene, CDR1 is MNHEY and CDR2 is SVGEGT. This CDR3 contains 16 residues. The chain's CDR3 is CASSYYVLEDFNEQFF. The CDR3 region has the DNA TGTGCCAGCAGTTACTATGTACTAGAAGACTTCAATGAGCAGTTCTTC.

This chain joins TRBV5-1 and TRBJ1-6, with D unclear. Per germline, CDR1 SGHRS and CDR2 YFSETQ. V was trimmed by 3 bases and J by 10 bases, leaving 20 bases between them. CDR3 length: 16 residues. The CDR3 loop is CASSSLAVESGSPLHF. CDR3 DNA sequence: TGCGCCAGCAGCTCCCTGGCCGTGGAATCGGGATCACCCCTCCACTTT. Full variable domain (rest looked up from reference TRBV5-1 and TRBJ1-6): KAGVTQTPRYLIKTRGQQVTLSCSPISGHRSVSWYQQTPGQGLQFLFEYFSETQRNKGNFPGRFSGRQFSNSRSEMNVSTLELGDSALYLCASSSLAVESGSPLHFGNGTRLTVT.

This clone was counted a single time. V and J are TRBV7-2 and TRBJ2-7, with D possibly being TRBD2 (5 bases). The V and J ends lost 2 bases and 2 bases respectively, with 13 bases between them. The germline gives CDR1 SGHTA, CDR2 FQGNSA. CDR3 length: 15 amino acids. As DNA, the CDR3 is TGTGCCAGCAGCTTAACCCGGACTGGGACCTACGAGCAGTACTTC. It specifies CASSLTRTGTYEQYF.

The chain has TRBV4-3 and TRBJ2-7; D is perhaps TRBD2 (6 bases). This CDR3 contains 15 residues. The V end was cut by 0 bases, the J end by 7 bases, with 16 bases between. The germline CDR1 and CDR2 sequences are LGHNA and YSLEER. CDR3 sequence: CASSQDRGGTREQYF. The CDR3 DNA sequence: TGCGCCAGCAGCCAAGATCGTGGAGGGACGCGGGAGCAGTACTTC.

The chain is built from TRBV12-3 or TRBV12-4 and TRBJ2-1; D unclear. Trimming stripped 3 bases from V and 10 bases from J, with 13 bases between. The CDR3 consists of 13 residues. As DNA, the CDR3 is TGTGCCAGCAGTTTCCAGGTTCGCCAGGAGCAGTTCTTC. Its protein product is CASSFQVRQEQFF.

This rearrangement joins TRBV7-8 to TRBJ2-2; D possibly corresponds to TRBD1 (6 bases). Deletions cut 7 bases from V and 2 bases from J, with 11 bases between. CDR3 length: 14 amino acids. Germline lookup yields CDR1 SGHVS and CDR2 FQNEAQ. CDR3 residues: CASIRGGNTGELFF. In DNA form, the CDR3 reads TGTGCCAGCATCAGAGGGGGAAACACCGGGGAGCTGTTTTTT.

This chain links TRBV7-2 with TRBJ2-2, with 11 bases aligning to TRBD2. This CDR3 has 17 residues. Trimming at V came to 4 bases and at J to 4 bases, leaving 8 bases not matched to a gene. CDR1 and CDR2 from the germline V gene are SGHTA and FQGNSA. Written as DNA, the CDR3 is TGTGCCAGCAGCTCCGCCACTAGCGGGAGTATCACCGGGGAGCTGTTTTTT. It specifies CASSSATSGSITGELFF.

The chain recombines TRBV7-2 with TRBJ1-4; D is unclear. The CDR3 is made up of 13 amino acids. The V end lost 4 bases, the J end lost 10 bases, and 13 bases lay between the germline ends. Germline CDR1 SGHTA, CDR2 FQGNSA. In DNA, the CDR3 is TGTGCCAGCAGCTCGACCGGGTCCGGAAAACTGTTTTTT. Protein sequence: CASSSTGSGKLFF.

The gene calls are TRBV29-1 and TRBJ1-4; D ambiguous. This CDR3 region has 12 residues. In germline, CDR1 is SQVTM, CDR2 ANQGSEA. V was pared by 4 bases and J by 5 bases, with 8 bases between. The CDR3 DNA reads TGCAGCGTTGTGGCAGTCAATGAAAAACTGTTTTTT. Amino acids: CSVVAVNEKLFF.

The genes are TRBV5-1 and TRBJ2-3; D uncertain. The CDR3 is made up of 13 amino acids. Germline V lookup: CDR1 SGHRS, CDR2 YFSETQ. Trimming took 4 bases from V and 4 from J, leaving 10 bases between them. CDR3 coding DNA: TGCGCCAGCAGCCCCCAAATTGCAGATACGCAGTATTTT. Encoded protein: CASSPQIADTQYF.

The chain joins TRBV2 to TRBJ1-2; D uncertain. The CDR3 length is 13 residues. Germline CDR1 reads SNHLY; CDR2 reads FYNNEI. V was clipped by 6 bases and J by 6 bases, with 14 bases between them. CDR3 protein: CASRADGEDGYTF. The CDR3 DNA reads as TGTGCCAGCAGGGCCGACGGGGAAGATGGCTACACCTTC.